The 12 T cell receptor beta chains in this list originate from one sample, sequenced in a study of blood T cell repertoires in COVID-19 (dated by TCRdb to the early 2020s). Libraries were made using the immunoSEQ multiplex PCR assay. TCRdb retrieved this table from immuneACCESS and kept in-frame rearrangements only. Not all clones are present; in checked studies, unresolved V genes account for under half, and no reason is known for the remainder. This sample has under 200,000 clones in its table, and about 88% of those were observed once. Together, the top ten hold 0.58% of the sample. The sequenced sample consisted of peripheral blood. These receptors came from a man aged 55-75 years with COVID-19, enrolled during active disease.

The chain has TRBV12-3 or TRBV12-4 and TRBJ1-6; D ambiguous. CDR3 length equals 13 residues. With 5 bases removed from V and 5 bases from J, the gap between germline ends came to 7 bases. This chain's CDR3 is CASSEQNNSPLHF. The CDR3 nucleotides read TGTGCCAGCAGTGAACAGAATAATTCACCCCTCCACTTT.

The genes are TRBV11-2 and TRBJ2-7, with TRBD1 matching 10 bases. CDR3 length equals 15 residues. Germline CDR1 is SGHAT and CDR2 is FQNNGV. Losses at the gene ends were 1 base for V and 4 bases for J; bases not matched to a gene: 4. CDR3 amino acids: CASSLGDRGPYEQYF. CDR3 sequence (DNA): TGTGCCAGCAGCTTAGGGGACAGGGGTCCTTACGAGCAGTACTTC. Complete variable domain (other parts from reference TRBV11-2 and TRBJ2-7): EAGVAQSPRYKIIEKRQSVAFWCNPISGHATLYWYQQILGQGPKLLIQFQNNGVVDDSQLPKDRFSAERLKGVDSTLKIQPAKLEDSAVYLCASSLGDRGPYEQYFGPGTRLTVT.

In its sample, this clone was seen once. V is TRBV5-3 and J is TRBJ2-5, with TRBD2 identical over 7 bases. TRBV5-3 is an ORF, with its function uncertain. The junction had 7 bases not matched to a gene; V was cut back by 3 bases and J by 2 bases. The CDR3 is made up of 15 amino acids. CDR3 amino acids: CARSSDLAEQETQYF. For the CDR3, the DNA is TGTGCCAGAAGCTCCGACCTAGCGGAACAAGAGACCCAGTACTTC.

As DNA, the CDR3 is TGTGCCAGCAGCCCAGGGGGGAACACTGAAGCTTTCTTT. Its translation is CASSPGGNTEAFF. This chain uses TRBV7-3 with TRBJ1-1; 7 bases are shared with TRBD1. Germline loops: CDR1 SGHTA, CDR2 FQGTGA. The J segment lost 1 base and the V segment lost 5 bases, leaving 1 base of the junction unmatched. The length of the CDR3 is 13 residues.

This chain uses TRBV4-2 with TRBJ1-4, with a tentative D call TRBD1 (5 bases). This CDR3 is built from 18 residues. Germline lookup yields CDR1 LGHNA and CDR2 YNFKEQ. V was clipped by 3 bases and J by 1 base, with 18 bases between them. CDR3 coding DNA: TGTGCCAGCAGCCAGACCACCTTGGGGAGGGGAACTAATGAAAAACTGTTTTTT. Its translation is CASSQTTLGRGTNEKLFF.

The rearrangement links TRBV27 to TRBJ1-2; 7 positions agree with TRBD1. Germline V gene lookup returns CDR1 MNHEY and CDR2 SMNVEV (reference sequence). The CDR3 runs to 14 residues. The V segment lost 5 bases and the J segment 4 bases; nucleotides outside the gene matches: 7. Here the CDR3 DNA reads TGTGCCAGCAGTCCCGGGACAGCGCCCTATGGCTACACCTTC. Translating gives CASSPGTAPYGYTF.

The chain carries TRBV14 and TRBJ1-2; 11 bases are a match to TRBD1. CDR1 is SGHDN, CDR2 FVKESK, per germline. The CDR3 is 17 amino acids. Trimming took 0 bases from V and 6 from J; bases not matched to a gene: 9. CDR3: CASSQDFRTGGRDGYTF. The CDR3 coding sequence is TGTGCCAGCAGCCAAGATTTCAGGACAGGGGGCCGAGATGGCTACACCTTC.

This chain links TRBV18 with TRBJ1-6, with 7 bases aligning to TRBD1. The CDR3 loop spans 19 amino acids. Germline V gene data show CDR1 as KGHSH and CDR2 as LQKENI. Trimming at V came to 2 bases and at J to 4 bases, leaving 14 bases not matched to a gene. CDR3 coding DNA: TGTGCCAGCTCACCATTCGGGACAGCCGAAAGACTTTATAATTCACCCCTCCACTTT. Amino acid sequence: CASSPFGTAERLYNSPLHF. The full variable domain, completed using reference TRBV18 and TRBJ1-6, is NAGVMQNPRHLVRRRGQEARLRCSPMKGHSHVYWYRQLPEEGLKFMVYLQKENIIDESGMPKERFSAEFPKEGPSILRIQQVVRGDSAAYFCASSPFGTAERLYNSPLHFGNGTRLTVT.

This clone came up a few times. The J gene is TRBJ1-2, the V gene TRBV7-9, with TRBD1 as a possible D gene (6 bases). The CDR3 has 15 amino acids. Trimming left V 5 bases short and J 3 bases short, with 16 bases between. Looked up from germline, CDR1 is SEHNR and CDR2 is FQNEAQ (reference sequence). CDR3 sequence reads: CASSTAGAGDYGYTF. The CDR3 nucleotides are TGTGCCAGCAGCACAGCCGGGGCAGGGGACTATGGCTACACCTTC.

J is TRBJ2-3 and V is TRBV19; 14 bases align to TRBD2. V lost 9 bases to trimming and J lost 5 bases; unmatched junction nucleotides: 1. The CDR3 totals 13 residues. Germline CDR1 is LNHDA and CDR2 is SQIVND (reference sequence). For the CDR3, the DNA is TGTGCCAGCGGACTAGCGGGGGGAGATACGCAGTATTTT. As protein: CASGLAGGDTQYF.

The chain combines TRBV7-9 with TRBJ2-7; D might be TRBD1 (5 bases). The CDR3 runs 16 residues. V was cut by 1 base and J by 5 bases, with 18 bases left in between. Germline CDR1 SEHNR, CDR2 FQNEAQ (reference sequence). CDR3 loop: CASSLVWQGSGNEQYF. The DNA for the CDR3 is TGTGCCAGCAGCTTAGTATGGCAGGGCTCGGGCAACGAGCAGTACTTC.

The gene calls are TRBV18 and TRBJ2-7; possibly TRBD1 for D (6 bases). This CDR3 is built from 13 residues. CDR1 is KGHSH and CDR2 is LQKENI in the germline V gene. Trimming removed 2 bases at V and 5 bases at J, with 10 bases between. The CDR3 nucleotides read TGTGCCAGCTCACCAAGTCGGGACAACGAGCAGTACTTC. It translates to CASSPSRDNEQYF. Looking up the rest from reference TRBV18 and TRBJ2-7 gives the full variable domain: NAGVMQNPRHLVRRRGQEARLRCSPMKGHSHVYWYRQLPEEGLKFMVYLQKENIIDESGMPKERFSAEFPKEGPSILRIQQVVRGDSAAYFCASSPSRDNEQYFGPGTRLTVT.